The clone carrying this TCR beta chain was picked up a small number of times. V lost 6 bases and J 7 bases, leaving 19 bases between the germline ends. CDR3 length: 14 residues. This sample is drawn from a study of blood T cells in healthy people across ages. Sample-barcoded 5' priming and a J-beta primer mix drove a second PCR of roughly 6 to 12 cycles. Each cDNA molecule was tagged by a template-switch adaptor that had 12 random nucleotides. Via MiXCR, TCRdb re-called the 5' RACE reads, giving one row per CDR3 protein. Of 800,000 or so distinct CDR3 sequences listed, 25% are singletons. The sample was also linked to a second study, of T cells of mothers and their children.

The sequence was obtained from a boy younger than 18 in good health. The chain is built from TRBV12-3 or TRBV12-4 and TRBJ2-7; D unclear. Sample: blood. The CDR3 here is CASRNLDAGGEQYF. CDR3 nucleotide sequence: TGTGCCAGCAGGAACTTGGACGCCGGTGGAGAGCAGTACTTC.